This entry features one TCR beta chain sequence. Its antigen remains unknown. The J segment lost 1 base and the V segment lost 8 bases, leaving 11 bases of the junction unmatched. This CDR3 has 15 residues. CDR1 is SNHLY, CDR2 FYNNEI, per germline. The data derive from a study of cytomegalovirus exposure and HLA in healthy donors. General study findings and limits: CMV antigen specificity was confirmed in vitro for a few CMV-associated chains.

The assay was immunoSEQ multiplex PCR, and TCRdb's table has in-frame clones only and misses some. The sample shows around 130,000 clones, about 88% of them seen only once. This TCR derives from a man aged 25-45 years in good health and CMV-seronegative. The rearrangement joins TRBV2 to TRBJ2-7, with 7 bases matching TRBD2. Sequenced: PBMCs. This CDR3 reads CASLKGGIRSYEQYF. Here the CDR3 DNA reads TGTGCCAGCCTCAAGGGAGGGATTAGGTCCTACGAGCAGTACTTC.